A selection of T cell receptor beta chains follows, all from one sample in a study of OX40 agonist ivuxolimab in advanced cancers. Sequencing was performed with immunoSEQ multiplex PCR; in TCRdb, only in-frame clones are kept and a portion is missing. In the table there are under 80,000 clones, more than 70% of which are singletons. The material was CD4+ or CD8+ T cells sorted from blood, obtained in a trial of the OX40 agonist ivuxolimab. These receptors originate from an adult with an advanced solid tumor such as melanoma, head and neck, liver or kidney cancer. CDR3s include the opening cysteine and the closing phenylalanine or tryptophan. A D gene is named only where the DNA matches it firmly. Clone size is given for some rows only: seen once, a few or many times, or a class if the clone is expanded.

J gene: TRBJ2-2; D gene: TRBD1; clone size: NA; V gene: TRBV5-4; CDR3 protein: CASSSTQGAGELFF; CDR3 DNA: TGTGCCAGCAGCTCCACCCAGGGGGCCGGGGAGCTGTTTTTT
J gene: TRBJ1-1; D gene: TRBD1; clone size: NA; V gene: TRBV5-6; CDR3 protein: CASSLWNRGNTEAFF; CDR3 DNA: TGTGCCAGCAGCTTGTGGAACAGGGGGAACACTGAAGCTTTCTTT
J gene: TRBJ1-1; D gene: TRBD1; clone size: NA; V gene: TRBV5-1; CDR3 protein: CASSLQGANTEAFF; CDR3 DNA: TGCGCCAGCAGCTTGCAGGGGGCGAACACTGAAGCTTTCTTT
J gene: TRBJ2-7; D gene: NA; clone size: once; V gene: TRBV7-9; CDR3 protein: CASSPSMGSGAYEQYF; CDR3 DNA: TGTGCCAGCAGCCCCTCGATGGGTAGCGGTGCCTACGAGCAGTACTTC
J gene: TRBJ2-7; D gene: TRBD1; clone size: NA; V gene: TRBV9; CDR3 protein: CASSVRDSTYEQYF; CDR3 DNA: TGTGCCAGCAGCGTCCGGGACAGTACCTACGAGCAGTACTTC
J gene: TRBJ2-7; D gene: NA; clone size: NA; V gene: TRBV7-8; CDR3 protein: CASSLALRGPYEQYF; CDR3 DNA: TGTGCCAGCAGCTTAGCGTTGAGGGGCCCCTACGAGCAGTACTTC
J gene: TRBJ2-6; D gene: NA; clone size: NA; V gene: TRBV19; CDR3 protein: CASLRASGANVLTF; CDR3 DNA: TGTGCCAGCCTGCGGGCCTCTGGGGCCAACGTCCTGACTTTC
J gene: TRBJ1-2; D gene: NA; clone size: NA; V gene: TRBV28; CDR3 protein: CATAWDGRYGYTF; CDR3 DNA: TGTGCCACCGCTTGGGACGGGCGATATGGCTACACCTTC
J gene: TRBJ2-6; D gene: NA; clone size: NA; V gene: TRBV4-1; CDR3 protein: CASSQEPQGSGANVLTF; CDR3 DNA: TGCGCCAGCAGCCAAGAACCGCAGGGGTCTGGGGCCAACGTCCTGACTTTC
J gene: TRBJ2-7; D gene: NA; clone size: NA; V gene: TRBV27; CDR3 protein: CASSLKGRGYEQYF; CDR3 DNA: TGTGCCAGCAGTTTAAAAGGCAGGGGTTACGAGCAGTACTTC
J gene: TRBJ2-7; D gene: NA; clone size: NA; V gene: TRBV15; CDR3 protein: CATSGQGKSYEQYF; CDR3 DNA: TGTGCCACCAGCGGGCAGGGGAAGTCCTACGAGCAGTACTTC
J gene: TRBJ1-6; D gene: TRBD1; clone size: NA; V gene: TRBV27; CDR3 protein: CASSLRQGGSYSPLHF; CDR3 DNA: TGTGCCAGCAGTCTTCGACAGGGAGGCTCTTATTCACCCCTCCACTTT
J gene: TRBJ1-1; D gene: NA; clone size: NA; V gene: TRBV5-5; CDR3 protein: CASSWGDTEAFF; CDR3 DNA: TGTGCCAGCAGCTGGGGCGACACTGAAGCTTTCTTT
J gene: TRBJ1-4; D gene: NA; clone size: NA; V gene: TRBV5-1; CDR3 protein: CASSLGGRNNEKLFF; CDR3 DNA: TGCGCCAGCAGCTTAGGAGGGAGGAATAATGAAAAACTGTTTTTT
J gene: TRBJ1-2; D gene: NA; clone size: NA; V gene: TRBV6-6; CDR3 protein: CASSYAKQGGGYTF; CDR3 DNA: TGTGCCAGCAGTTACGCCAAACAGGGCGGCGGCTACACCTTC
J gene: TRBJ1-1; D gene: NA; clone size: NA; V gene: TRBV6-5; CDR3 protein: CASSPGSEAFF; CDR3 DNA: TGTGCCAGCAGTCCGGGCTCTGAAGCTTTCTTT
J gene: TRBJ2-7; D gene: NA; clone size: NA; V gene: TRBV7-2; CDR3 protein: CASSYNAGSLGYEQYF; CDR3 DNA: TGTGCCAGCAGCTATAATGCGGGGTCCCTCGGCTACGAGCAGTACTTC
J gene: TRBJ2-5; D gene: NA; clone size: NA; V gene: TRBV5-4; CDR3 protein: CASSESQVRETQYF; CDR3 DNA: TGTGCCAGCAGCGAATCCCAAGTTAGAGAGACCCAGTACTTC
J gene: TRBJ2-5; D gene: NA; clone size: NA; V gene: TRBV5-1; CDR3 protein: CASSLRRLETQYF; CDR3 DNA: TGCGCCAGCAGCTTGAGGCGGTTGGAGACCCAGTACTTC
J gene: TRBJ2-1; D gene: TRBD2; clone size: NA; V gene: TRBV5-6; CDR3 protein: CASSLLQLAGAYNEQFF; CDR3 DNA: TGTGCCAGCAGCTTGTTACAACTAGCGGGGGCCTACAATGAGCAGTTCTTC
J gene: TRBJ2-7; D gene: NA; clone size: NA; V gene: TRBV4-2; CDR3 protein: CASSQDVGRGEEQYF; CDR3 DNA: TGTGCCAGCAGCCAAGATGTTGGCAGGGGGGAGGAGCAGTACTTC
J gene: TRBJ2-7; D gene: TRBD2; clone size: NA; V gene: TRBV4-2; CDR3 protein: CASSARTSGGLGAYEQYF; CDR3 DNA: TGTGCCAGCAGCGCGCGGACTAGCGGGGGCCTGGGGGCCTACGAGCAGTACTTC
J gene: TRBJ1-3; D gene: TRBD1; clone size: NA; V gene: TRBV9; CDR3 protein: CASSRDSNSGNTIYF; CDR3 DNA: TGTGCCAGCAGCAGGGACAGTAACTCTGGAAACACCATATATTTT
J gene: TRBJ2-7; D gene: NA; clone size: NA; V gene: TRBV28; CDR3 protein: CASSLGIEQYF; CDR3 DNA: TGTGCCAGCAGTTTAGGCATCGAGCAGTACTTC
J gene: TRBJ2-1; D gene: NA; clone size: NA; V gene: TRBV4-1; CDR3 protein: CASSLQRRGFEQFF; CDR3 DNA: TGCGCCAGCAGCTTACAGAGGAGGGGCTTTGAGCAGTTCTTC
J gene: TRBJ1-5; D gene: NA; clone size: NA; V gene: TRBV6-1; CDR3 protein: CASSEANHPRRYSNQPQHF; CDR3 DNA: TGTGCCAGCAGTGAAGCGAATCACCCGAGGAGGTATAGCAATCAGCCCCAGCATTTT
J gene: TRBJ1-1; D gene: NA; clone size: NA; V gene: TRBV5-8; CDR3 protein: CASSLWQGGTEAFF; CDR3 DNA: TGTGCCAGCAGCTTGTGGCAAGGGGGAACTGAAGCTTTCTTT
J gene: TRBJ1-1; D gene: NA; clone size: once; V gene: TRBV9; CDR3 protein: CASSVVDIQSSEAFF; CDR3 DNA: TGTGCCAGCAGCGTAGTTGACATACAATCCTCTGAAGCTTTCTTT
J gene: TRBJ2-1; D gene: NA; clone size: NA; V gene: TRBV21-1; CDR3 protein: CASSKATSGRDSYNEQFF; CDR3 DNA: TGTGCCAGCAGCAAAGCGACTAGCGGGAGGGATAGCTACAATGAGCAGTTCTTC
J gene: TRBJ1-1; D gene: NA; clone size: NA; V gene: TRBV30; CDR3 protein: CAWSWEGDTEAFF; CDR3 DNA: TGTGCCTGGAGTTGGGAGGGGGACACTGAAGCTTTCTTT
J gene: TRBJ1-1; D gene: TRBD1; clone size: NA; V gene: TRBV6-5; CDR3 protein: CATLGQQNTEAFF; CDR3 DNA: TGTGCCACCCTGGGACAGCAGAACACTGAAGCTTTCTTT
J gene: TRBJ2-7; D gene: NA; clone size: few; V gene: TRBV10-1; CDR3 protein: CASSRGYEQYF; CDR3 DNA: TGCGCCAGCAGCCGGGGCTACGAGCAGTACTTC
J gene: TRBJ2-3; D gene: NA; clone size: NA; V gene: TRBV6-1; CDR3 protein: CASYKVAAGTDTQYF; CDR3 DNA: TGTGCCAGCTATAAGGTAGCGGCCGGCACAGATACGCAGTATTTT
J gene: TRBJ1-2; D gene: NA; clone size: NA; V gene: TRBV28; CDR3 protein: CASSLVGDGYTF; CDR3 DNA: TGTGCCAGCAGTTTGGTAGGGGATGGCTACACCTTC
J gene: TRBJ2-2; D gene: TRBD2; clone size: NA; V gene: TRBV9; CDR3 protein: CASSPRLAVNTGELFF; CDR3 DNA: TGTGCCAGCAGCCCACGACTAGCGGTGAACACCGGGGAGCTGTTTTTT
J gene: TRBJ2-2; D gene: TRBD2; clone size: NA; V gene: TRBV10-3; CDR3 protein: CAINDPGGQNTGELFF; CDR3 DNA: TGTGCCATCAATGACCCGGGGGGGCAGAACACCGGGGAGCTGTTTTTT
J gene: TRBJ2-5; D gene: NA; clone size: NA; V gene: TRBV5-1; CDR3 protein: CASSLDARVQETQYF; CDR3 DNA: TGCGCCAGCAGCTTGGATGCCCGGGTACAAGAGACCCAGTACTTC
J gene: TRBJ2-1; D gene: TRBD1; clone size: NA; V gene: TRBV2; CDR3 protein: CASSNDRVAFF; CDR3 DNA: TGTGCCAGCAGTAACGACAGGGTGGCGTTCTTC
J gene: TRBJ2-2; D gene: NA; clone size: once; V gene: TRBV5-6; CDR3 protein: CASSLELPAGELFF; CDR3 DNA: TGTGCCAGCAGCTTGGAGCTACCTGCCGGGGAGCTGTTTTTT
J gene: TRBJ2-1; D gene: TRBD2; clone size: NA; V gene: TRBV19; CDR3 protein: CASSRTPGLAGGSYNEQFF; CDR3 DNA: TGTGCCAGTAGTAGGACACCGGGACTAGCGGGAGGATCCTACAATGAGCAGTTCTTC
J gene: TRBJ1-1; D gene: NA; clone size: NA; V gene: TRBV6-1; CDR3 protein: CASSVTRNTEAFF; CDR3 DNA: TGTGCCAGCAGTGTTACTAGGAACACTGAAGCTTTCTTT
J gene: TRBJ1-1; D gene: NA; clone size: NA; V gene: TRBV21-1; CDR3 protein: CASSKGRPNTEAFF; CDR3 DNA: TGTGCCAGCAGCAAAGGAAGGCCGAACACTGAAGCTTTCTTT
J gene: TRBJ2-1; D gene: NA; clone size: NA; V gene: TRBV2; CDR3 protein: CASRQETSALSSYNEQFF; CDR3 DNA: TGTGCCAGCAGGCAAGAGACAAGTGCACTAAGCTCCTACAATGAGCAGTTCTTC
J gene: TRBJ2-5; D gene: NA; clone size: NA; V gene: TRBV5-4; CDR3 protein: CASSLGGTHQETQYF; CDR3 DNA: TGTGCCAGCAGCTTGGGTGGGACACATCAAGAGACCCAGTACTTC
J gene: TRBJ2-7; D gene: TRBD2; clone size: NA; V gene: TRBV13; CDR3 protein: CASSRGRTSGSYEQYF; CDR3 DNA: TGTGCCAGCAGCCGTGGGAGGACTAGCGGTTCCTACGAGCAGTACTTC
J gene: TRBJ1-4; D gene: TRBD1; clone size: NA; V gene: TRBV2; CDR3 protein: CATGGTGHPGNEKLFF; CDR3 DNA: TGTGCGACAGGTGGGACAGGCCACCCCGGTAATGAAAAACTGTTTTTT
J gene: TRBJ2-3; D gene: NA; clone size: NA; V gene: TRBV7-6; CDR3 protein: CASSLRVPPLDTQYF; CDR3 DNA: TGTGCCAGCAGCTTAAGGGTGCCCCCGCTGGATACGCAGTATTTT
J gene: TRBJ2-3; D gene: TRBD1; clone size: NA; V gene: TRBV25-1; CDR3 protein: CASSTRTGADTQYF; CDR3 DNA: TGTGCCAGCAGTACCAGGACAGGGGCAGATACGCAGTATTTT
J gene: TRBJ1-1; D gene: NA; clone size: NA; V gene: TRBV29-1; CDR3 protein: CSVNAFLDTEAFF; CDR3 DNA: TGCAGCGTTAACGCATTTTTGGACACTGAAGCTTTCTTT
J gene: TRBJ2-7; D gene: NA; clone size: NA; V gene: TRBV7-8; CDR3 protein: CASSLARSSYEQYF; CDR3 DNA: TGTGCCAGCAGCTTAGCCCGGAGCTCCTACGAGCAGTACTTC
J gene: TRBJ1-1; D gene: TRBD1; clone size: NA; V gene: TRBV5-6; CDR3 protein: CASRIQGGYTEAFF; CDR3 DNA: TGTGCCAGCAGGATACAGGGGGGGTACACTGAAGCTTTCTTT
J gene: TRBJ2-7; D gene: TRBD2; clone size: NA; V gene: TRBV19; CDR3 protein: CASSTRASGYEQYF; CDR3 DNA: TGTGCCAGTAGTACCAGGGCTAGCGGTTACGAGCAGTACTTC
J gene: TRBJ1-2; D gene: NA; clone size: NA; V gene: TRBV5-1; CDR3 protein: CASRVANYGYTF; CDR3 DNA: TGCGCCAGCAGAGTGGCTAACTATGGCTACACCTTC
J gene: TRBJ1-5; D gene: NA; clone size: NA; V gene: TRBV30; CDR3 protein: CAWSVRSVRLGNQPQHF; CDR3 DNA: TGTGCCTGGAGTGTAAGGTCAGTACGTTTGGGCAATCAGCCCCAGCATTTT
J gene: TRBJ2-2; D gene: NA; clone size: few; V gene: TRBV28; CDR3 protein: CASGSPISGELFF; CDR3 DNA: TGTGCCAGCGGATCCCCGATCTCCGGGGAGCTGTTTTTT
J gene: TRBJ1-4; D gene: NA; clone size: few; V gene: TRBV4-1; CDR3 protein: CASSQDFRARKGEKLFF; CDR3 DNA: TGCGCCAGCAGCCAAGATTTTAGGGCCAGGAAAGGTGAAAAACTGTTTTTT
J gene: TRBJ1-2; D gene: NA; clone size: NA; V gene: TRBV9; CDR3 protein: CASQRVLGSGGYTF; CDR3 DNA: TGTGCCAGCCAGCGAGTGTTAGGGAGCGGTGGCTACACCTTC
J gene: TRBJ2-7; D gene: TRBD2; clone size: NA; V gene: TRBV6-5; CDR3 protein: CASSYHSGSGPYEQYF; CDR3 DNA: TGTGCCAGCAGTTACCATAGCGGGAGTGGGCCCTACGAGCAGTACTTC
J gene: TRBJ2-3; D gene: NA; clone size: NA; V gene: TRBV30; CDR3 protein: CAWSREPDTQYF; CDR3 DNA: TGTGCCTGGAGTAGGGAACCAGATACGCAGTATTTT